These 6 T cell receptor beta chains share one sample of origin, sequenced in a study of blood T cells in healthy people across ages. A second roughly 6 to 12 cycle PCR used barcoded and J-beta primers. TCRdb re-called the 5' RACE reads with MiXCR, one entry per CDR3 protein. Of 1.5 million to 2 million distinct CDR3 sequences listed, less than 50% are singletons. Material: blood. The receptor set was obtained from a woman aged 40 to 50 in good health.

CDR3 nucleotide sequence: TGTGCCACCAGCAGGATGGGGTCTGTGGTGAGAAGGGAGACCCAGTACTTC. This sequence encodes CATSRMGSVVRRETQYF. The chain employs TRBV15 and TRBJ2-5; D gene uncertain. Germline CDR1 LNHNV, CDR2 YYDKDF (reference sequence). The CDR3 runs 17 residues. V lost 3 bases, J lost 5 bases, and 22 bases lay in between. The variable domain in full, completed from reference TRBV15 and TRBJ2-5, reads DAMVIQNPRYQVTQFGKPVTLSCSQTLNHNVMYWYQQKSSQAPKLLFHYYDKDFNNEADTPDNFQSRRPNTSFCFLDIRSPGLGDTAMYLCATSRMGSVVRRETQYFGPGTRLLVL.

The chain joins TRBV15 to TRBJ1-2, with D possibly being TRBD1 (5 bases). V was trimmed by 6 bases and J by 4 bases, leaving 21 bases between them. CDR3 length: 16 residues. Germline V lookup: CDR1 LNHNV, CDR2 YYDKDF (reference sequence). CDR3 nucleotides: TGTGCCACCAGTAACTTTCCGGGGGATGATCCCTATGGCTACACCTTC. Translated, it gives CATSNFPGDDPYGYTF.

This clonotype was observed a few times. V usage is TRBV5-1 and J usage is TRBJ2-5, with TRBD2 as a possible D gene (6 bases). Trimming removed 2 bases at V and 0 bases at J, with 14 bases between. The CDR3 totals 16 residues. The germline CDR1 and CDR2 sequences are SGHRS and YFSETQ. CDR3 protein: CASSFSGREYQETQYF. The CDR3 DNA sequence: TGCGCCAGCAGCTTTTCTGGCCGGGAGTACCAAGAGACCCAGTACTTC.

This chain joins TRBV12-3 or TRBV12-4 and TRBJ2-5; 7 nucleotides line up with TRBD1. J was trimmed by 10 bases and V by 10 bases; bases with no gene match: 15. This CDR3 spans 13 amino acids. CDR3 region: CATSSTGKGIQYF. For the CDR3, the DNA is TGTGCCACCTCATCGACAGGGAAGGGGATCCAGTACTTC.

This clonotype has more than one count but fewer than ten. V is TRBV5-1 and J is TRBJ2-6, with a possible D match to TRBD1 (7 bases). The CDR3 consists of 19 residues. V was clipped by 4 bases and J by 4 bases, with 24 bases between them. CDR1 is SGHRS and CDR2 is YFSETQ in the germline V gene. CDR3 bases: TGCGCCAGCAGCACGCAGGGACAGTCCCGCGGGACGGGGGCCAACGTCCTGACTTTC. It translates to CASSTQGQSRGTGANVLTF. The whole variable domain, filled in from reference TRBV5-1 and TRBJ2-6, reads KAGVTQTPRYLIKTRGQQVTLSCSPISGHRSVSWYQQTPGQGLQFLFEYFSETQRNKGNFPGRFSGRQFSNSRSEMNVSTLELGDSALYLCASSTQGQSRGTGANVLTFGAGSRLTVL.

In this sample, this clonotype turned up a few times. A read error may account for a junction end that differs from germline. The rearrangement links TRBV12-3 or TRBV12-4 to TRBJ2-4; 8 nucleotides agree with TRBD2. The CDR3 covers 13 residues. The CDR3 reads CASSVAGRNIQYF. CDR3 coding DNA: TGTGCCAGCAGTGTAGCGGGGAGAAACATTCAGTACTTC.